This TCR beta chain appears in the sequencing data of a study of cytomegalovirus exposure and HLA in healthy donors. The overall study: T cells numbering around 180 million yielded 117 million unique TCR beta sequences in an earlier analysis. When 350 to 500 donors were genotyped, roughly 82% of them were found to fall in the Caucasian-associated ancestry cluster.

V lost 5 bases and J lost 7, with 9 bases in between. The CDR3 loop spans 11 amino acids. The germline V gene encodes CDR1 SQVTM and CDR2 ANQGSEA. Vbeta (60) and Jbeta (13) primers were used in the PCR. This table comes from immunoSEQ multiplex PCR, and its TCRdb copy is limited to in-frame clones, with some not included. The sample lists around 100,000 clones, 65% to 85% occurring once. As regards this clone: Its antigen remains unidentified.

Study-wide points: Three chains linked to CMV were shown in vitro to be specific for CMV antigens. In a later analysis, productive TCRs from donors in an Asian-associated ancestry cluster reportedly carried fewer N-insertions than the cohort mean.

The sequence derives from a young man in good health and CMV-seronegative. The chain has TRBV29-1 and TRBJ2-1; possible D gene TRBD1, 5 bases. The sequencing sample was made of PBMCs. CDR3 DNA: TGCAGCGTTTTTCAGGGAAATGAGCAGTTCTTC. It encodes CSVFQGNEQFF.